The 13 T cell receptor beta chains below come from one sample, sequenced in a study of CD4 and CD8 cells across lung adenocarcinoma regions. TCRdb itself ran the PCR reads through MiXCR, one entry per CDR3 protein. The table has 20,000 or so distinct CDR3 sequences, approximately 50% seen once; the top ten hold around 36%. Source material: CD8+ T cells from the margin of a lung tumor. All receptors come from a male donor with lung adenocarcinoma. The CD4 and CD8 labels of this study may be unreliable.

The chain carries TRBV6-1 and TRBJ2-5; possible D gene TRBD2, 6 bases. Matching the DNA end better, TRBJ2-7 makes the J call doubtful. In germline, CDR1 is MNHNS, CDR2 SASEGT. The CDR3 loop spans 12 amino acids. The CDR3 DNA reads as TGTGCCAGCAGTAAGCGGGTTTACGAGCAGTACTTC. Its protein product is CASSKRVYEQYF.

This clonotype has a count of ten or more. The genes are TRBV11-3 and TRBJ2-2; tentative D call: TRBD1 (5 bases). V lost 5 bases and J lost 3, with 10 bases in between. CDR1 SGHNT and CDR2 YENEEA come from the germline V gene. This CDR3 has 14 amino acids. Here the CDR3 reads CASSQKTDTGELFF. Written as DNA, the CDR3 is TGTGCCAGCAGCCAAAAGACAGACACCGGGGAGCTGTTTTTT.

J is TRBJ2-4 and V is TRBV6-1, with D possibly being TRBD1 (6 bases). Trimming removed 0 bases from V and 13 bases from J, with 22 bases in between. The CDR3 runs to 16 residues. CDR1 and CDR2 from the germline V gene are MNHNS and SASEGT. The CDR3 DNA reads as TGTGCCAGCAGTGAAGCGGGGATGGGGGCTAAAAACACGCAGTACTTC. Amino acid sequence: CASSEAGMGAKNTQYF.

The V gene is TRBV10-1, the J gene TRBJ2-5, with a possible D match to TRBD2 (7 bases). CDR3 size: 15 residues. Germline CDR1 WNHNN, CDR2 SYGVQD (reference sequence). V lost 11 bases to trimming and J lost 0 bases, with 19 bases between them. The CDR3 bases are TGCGCCGCGGGGGAGGGGGGCCGGGACCAAGAGACCCAGTACTTC. Its translation: CAAGEGGRDQETQYF.

Note on this clonotype: The germline gene is not matched at one end of the junction; a read error may be the cause. This chain connects TRBV11-2 to TRBJ2-1; 7 positions agree with TRBD2. This CDR3 is built from 11 residues. Germline V lookup: CDR1 SGHAT, CDR2 FQNNGV. CDR3 nucleotides: TGTGCCAGCAGCGTCTCGGGGACTAAGTTTTTC. Its protein product is CASSVSGTKFF.

The chain is built from TRBV10-1 and TRBJ2-1; 8 bases fit TRBD2. There are 14 residues in the CDR3. The V and J ends lost 0 bases and 9 bases, in that order; junction bases with no gene match: 4. From germline, CDR1 is WNHNN and CDR2 SYGVQD (reference sequence). The CDR3, as DNA: TGCGCCAGCAGTGAGTCGAGCGGGAGCGCTGAGCAGTTCTTC. Translating gives CASSESSGSAEQFF.

This clonotype was detected only a few times. The CDR3 nucleotides read TGTGCCAGCAGCGGACTAGCGGGAAACACCGGGGAGCTGTTTTTT. It codes for CASSGLAGNTGELFF. The genes are TRBV6-1 and TRBJ2-2, with 12 bases aligning to TRBD2. Germline V gives CDR1 MNHNS, CDR2 SASEGT. Unmatched junction bases numbered 1, after V lost 6 bases and J lost 2 bases. The CDR3 is 15 amino acids.

The rearrangement uses TRBV14 and TRBJ2-5; 8 nucleotides agree with TRBD1. The DNA end lines up better with TRBJ2-7; the J call may be wrong. Germline CDR1 SGHDN, CDR2 FVKESK. The CDR3 consists of 15 residues. Written as DNA, the CDR3 is TGTGCCAGCAGCCAAGAGACAGGGGTATTCTACGAGCAGTACTTC. This encodes CASSQETGVFYEQYF.

This clonotype has a handful of counts. This chain connects TRBV12-3 or TRBV12-4 to TRBJ2-1; TRBD1 might be the D (6 bases). V was cut by 6 bases and J by 12 bases, with 21 bases left in between. The CDR3 is made up of 14 amino acids. The CDR3 region is CASSSRDKSPGQFF. CDR3 coding DNA: TGTGCCAGCAGCTCGAGGGACAAATCCCCCGGGCAGTTCTTC.

This clonotype appeared a single time. The V call is TRBV6-1, the J call TRBJ2-3; D assignment may be TRBD1 or TRBD2 (6 bases each). The J call may be in error: the DNA end matches TRBJ2-7 better. Germline CDR1 reads MNHNS; CDR2 reads SASEGT. CDR3 length: 16 residues. CDR3 residues: CACSGPGVGATDTQYF. The CDR3 nucleotides are TGTGCGTGCAGTGGACCGGGGGTGGGGGCCACAGATACGCAGTACTTC.

As to this clonotype: The conserved final phenylalanine or tryptophan is absent from the CDR3, which likely points to a read error. Because the CDR3's place on the DNA is in doubt, the DNA is left out and the CDR3 is given as listed by TCRdb. This chain connects TRBV29-1 to TRBJ2-5; the listed D gene, TRBD1, was not tested against the DNA. CDR1 is SQVTM, CDR2 ANQGSEA, per germline. The CDR3 is 15 residues long, counting both termini. The CDR3 spells CSVEAAGEPSCVCGG.

In its sample, this clonotype was seen many times. The chain has TRBV6-7 and TRBJ2-1; 13 positions agree with TRBD2. TRBV6-7 is classed as an ORF, of uncertain function. The CDR3 sequence is 18 residues long. The junction had 13 bases not matched to a gene; V was cut back by 2 bases and J by 9 bases. The chain's CDR3 is CASSYLVAWTSGRSEQFF. The DNA of the CDR3 is TGTGCCAGCAGTTACCTTGTCGCCTGGACTAGCGGGAGATCTGAGCAGTTCTTC.

By share, this clonotype counts as medium-sized (0.01 to 0.1%). This sequence joins TRBV6-1 and TRBJ2-5, with no clear D. TRBJ2-7 explains the end of the DNA better; the J call may be wrong. This CDR3 is 12 amino acids long. CDR1 is MNHNS and CDR2 is SASEGT in the germline V gene. CDR3 DNA sequence: TGTGCCAGCAGGCCTTCGTTGAGCGAGCAGTACTTC. Protein product: CASRPSLSEQYF.